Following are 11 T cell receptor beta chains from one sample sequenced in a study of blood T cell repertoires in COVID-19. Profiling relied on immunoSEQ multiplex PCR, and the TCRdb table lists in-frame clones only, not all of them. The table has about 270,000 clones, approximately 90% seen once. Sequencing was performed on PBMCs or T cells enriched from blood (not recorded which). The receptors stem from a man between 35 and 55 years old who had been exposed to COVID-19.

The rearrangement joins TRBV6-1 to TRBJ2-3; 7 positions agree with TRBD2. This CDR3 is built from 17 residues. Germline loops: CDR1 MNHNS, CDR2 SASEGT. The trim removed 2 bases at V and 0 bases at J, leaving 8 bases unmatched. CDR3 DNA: TGTGCCAGCAGTGAATTAGGTGGGAGGGTTAGCACAGATACGCAGTATTTT. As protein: CASSELGGRVSTDTQYF.

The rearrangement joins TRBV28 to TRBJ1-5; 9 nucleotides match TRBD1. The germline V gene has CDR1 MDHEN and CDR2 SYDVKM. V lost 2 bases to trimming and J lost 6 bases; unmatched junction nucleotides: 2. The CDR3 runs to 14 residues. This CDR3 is CASSLGQGSQPQHF. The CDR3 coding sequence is TGTGCCAGCAGTTTAGGACAGGGGAGTCAGCCCCAGCATTTT.

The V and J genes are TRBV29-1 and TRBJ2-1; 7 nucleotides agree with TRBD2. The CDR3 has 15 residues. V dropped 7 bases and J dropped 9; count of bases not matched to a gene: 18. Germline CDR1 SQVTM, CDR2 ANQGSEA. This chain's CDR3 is CSALREGLIYGEQFF. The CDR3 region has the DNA TGCAGCGCCCTTAGGGAGGGCCTTATATACGGTGAGCAGTTCTTC.

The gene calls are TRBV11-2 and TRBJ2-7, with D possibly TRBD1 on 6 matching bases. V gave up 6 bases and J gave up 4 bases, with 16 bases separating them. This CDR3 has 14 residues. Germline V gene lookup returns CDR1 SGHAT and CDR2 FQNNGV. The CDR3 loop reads CASSLIQGYYEQYF. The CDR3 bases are TGTGCCAGCAGTTTAATACAGGGTTATTACGAGCAGTACTTC.

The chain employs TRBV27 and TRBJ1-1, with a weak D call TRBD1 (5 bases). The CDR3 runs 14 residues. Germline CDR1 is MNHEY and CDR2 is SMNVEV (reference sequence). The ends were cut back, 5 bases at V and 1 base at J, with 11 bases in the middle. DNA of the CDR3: TGTGCCAGCAGTGGTTACAGGCGGAACACTGAAGCTTTCTTT. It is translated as CASSGYRRNTEAFF.

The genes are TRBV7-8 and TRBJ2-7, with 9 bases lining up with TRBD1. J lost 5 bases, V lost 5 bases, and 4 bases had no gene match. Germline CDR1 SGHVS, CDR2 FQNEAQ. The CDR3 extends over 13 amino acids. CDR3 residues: CASSRDRVDEQYF. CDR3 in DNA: TGTGCCAGCAGCCGGGACAGGGTAGACGAGCAGTACTTC.

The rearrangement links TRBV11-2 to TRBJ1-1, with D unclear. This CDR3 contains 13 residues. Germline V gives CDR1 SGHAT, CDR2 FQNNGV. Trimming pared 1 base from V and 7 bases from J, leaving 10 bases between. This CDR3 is CASSLGQRGEAFF. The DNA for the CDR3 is TGTGCCAGCAGCTTAGGTCAGCGCGGTGAAGCTTTCTTT.

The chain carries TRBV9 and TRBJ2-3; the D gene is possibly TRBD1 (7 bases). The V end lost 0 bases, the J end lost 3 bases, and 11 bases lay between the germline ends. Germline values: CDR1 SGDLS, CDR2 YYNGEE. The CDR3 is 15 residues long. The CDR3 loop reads CASSVGRGRTDTQYF. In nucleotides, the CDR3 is TGTGCCAGCAGCGTAGGGAGGGGGCGTACAGATACGCAGTATTTT.

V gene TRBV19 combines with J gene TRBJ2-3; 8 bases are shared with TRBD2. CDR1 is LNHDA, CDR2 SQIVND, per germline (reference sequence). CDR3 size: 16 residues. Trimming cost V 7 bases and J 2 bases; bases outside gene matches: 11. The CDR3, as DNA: TGTGCCAGTACCAAAAACATAGCGGGAAACACAGATACGCAGTATTTT. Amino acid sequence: CASTKNIAGNTDTQYF.

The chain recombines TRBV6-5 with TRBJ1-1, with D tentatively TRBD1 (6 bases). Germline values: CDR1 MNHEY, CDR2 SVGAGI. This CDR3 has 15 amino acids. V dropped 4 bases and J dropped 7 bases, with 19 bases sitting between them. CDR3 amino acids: CASSSLSPGQLEAFF. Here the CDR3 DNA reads TGTGCCAGCAGTTCGCTAAGCCCTGGACAGCTTGAAGCTTTCTTT.

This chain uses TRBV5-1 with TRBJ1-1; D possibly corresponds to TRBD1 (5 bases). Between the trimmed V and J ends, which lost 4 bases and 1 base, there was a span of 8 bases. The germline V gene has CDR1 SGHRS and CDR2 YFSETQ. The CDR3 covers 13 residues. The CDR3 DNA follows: TGCGCCAGCAGCGCACAGGAGAACACTGAAGCTTTCTTT. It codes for CASSAQENTEAFF. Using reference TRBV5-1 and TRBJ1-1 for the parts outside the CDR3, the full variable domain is KAGVTQTPRYLIKTRGQQVTLSCSPISGHRSVSWYQQTPGQGLQFLFEYFSETQRNKGNFPGRFSGRQFSNSRSEMNVSTLELGDSALYLCASSAQENTEAFFGQGTRLTVV.